A selection of T cell receptor beta chains follows, all from one sample in a study of blood T cell repertoires in COVID-19. The data were produced by immunoSEQ multiplex PCR, yet TCRdb's version contains in-frame clones alone and is incomplete. The table includes 100,000 to 150,000 clones, about 89% detected once. Sequencing used peripheral blood. The receptors shown here come from a woman in her fifties or sixties with acute or convalescent COVID-19. Both conserved end residues are part of each CDR3. Each record gives: clone size, V gene, D gene, J gene, CDR3 DNA, CDR3 protein. D genes are given only for firm matches. Some rows mark clone size as missing; the rest say once, few, many or name a class of expanded clone.

NA	TRBV24-1	TRBD1	TRBJ1-5	TGTGCCACCAGTGACCCCGACAGGGGAATTAGTCAGCCCCAGCATTTT	CATSDPDRGISQPQHF
NA	TRBV10-2	NA	TRBJ2-1	TGCGCCAGCAGTGAGTCGGGCGGAGGCGGCCCCTACAATGAGCAGTTCTTC	CASSESGGGGPYNEQFF
NA	TRBV27	NA	TRBJ1-2	TGTGCCAGCAGTCCCAGGCTGCTGACAGGCTACACCTTC	CASSPRLLTGYTF
once	TRBV15	TRBD1	TRBJ2-1	TGTGCCACCAGCAACCCGGGACAGGGAGGGAATGAGCAGTTCTTC	CATSNPGQGGNEQFF
NA	TRBV13	NA	TRBJ2-5	TGTGCCAGCAGCCGGAGACAGCATTCTCAAGAGACCCAGTACTTC	CASSRRQHSQETQYF
NA	TRBV19	NA	TRBJ1-1	TGTGCCAGTACTCCGGGGGGGTCCGCTATAACTGAAGCTTTCTTT	CASTPGGSAITEAFF
NA	TRBV28	TRBD1	TRBJ2-2	TGTGCCAGCAGAACAGGGGGACCCGGGTCTGGGGAGCTGTTTTTT	CASRTGGPGSGELFF
NA	TRBV27	NA	TRBJ1-6	TGTGCCAGCAGTCCTGGGCTGGGGGCGACGTATAATTCACCCCTCCACTTT	CASSPGLGATYNSPLHF
NA	TRBV2	NA	TRBJ2-3	TGTGCCAGCAGTGAAGCGGGTGGAGGCACAGATACGCAGTATTTT	CASSEAGGGTDTQYF
once	TRBV6-1	NA	TRBJ2-2	TGTGCCAGCAGTGCGTTGGCGGGGCCGAACACCGGGGAGCTGTTTTTT	CASSALAGPNTGELFF
NA	TRBV30	NA	TRBJ1-2	TGTGCCTGTCCTCGGGTAACGGAGTATGGCTACACCTTC	CACPRVTEYGYTF
NA	TRBV28	TRBD1	TRBJ1-2	TGTGCCAGCAGTTTCCCTTGGAGAGGGGGCGCCTTTTTAAACTATGGCTACACCTTC	CASSFPWRGGAFLNYGYTF
NA	TRBV20-1	NA	TRBJ2-5	TGCAGTGCTAGTGACGGGAATCAAGAGACCCAGTACTTC	CSASDGNQETQYF
NA	TRBV2	NA	TRBJ1-2	TGTGCCAGCAGTGCGGCCCCGAGGGGCTACACCTTC	CASSAAPRGYTF
NA	TRBV7-9	TRBD1	TRBJ1-1	TGTGCCAGCAGCTTTATGACAGGGGTGAACACTGAAGCTTTCTTT	CASSFMTGVNTEAFF
NA	TRBV29-1	TRBD1	TRBJ1-1	TGCAGCGCTACAGGGGGTGGGAACACTGAAGCTTTCTTT	CSATGGGNTEAFF
NA	TRBV15	NA	TRBJ1-2	TGTGCCACCAGCAGAGCGGGTCGCTATGGCTACACCTTC	CATSRAGRYGYTF
NA	TRBV6-5	TRBD2	TRBJ2-1	TGTGCCAGCAGACCCGGGACTAGCGGGAACAATGAGCAGTTCTTC	CASRPGTSGNNEQFF
NA	TRBV6-5	TRBD2	TRBJ2-1	TGTGCCAGCAGAAACTCGGGGGGGAATGAGCAGTTCTTC	CASRNSGGNEQFF
NA	TRBV5-6	NA	TRBJ1-2	TGTGCCAGCAGCTTCGGGGGAGGAAGGGGCTACACCTTC	CASSFGGGRGYTF
NA	TRBV7-8	NA	TRBJ2-3	TGTGCCAGCGGCATGCGAAGCGGGAGCACAGATACGCAGTATTTT	CASGMRSGSTDTQYF
NA	TRBV14	NA	TRBJ1-1	TGTGCCAGCAGCCAAGCAGGTCGGGGAGAAGCTTTCTTT	CASSQAGRGEAFF
NA	TRBV28	NA	TRBJ1-1	TGTGCCAGCAGTTTCCCTCGGGGGGCCCCAAGCCGGAACACTGAAGCTTTCTTT	CASSFPRGAPSRNTEAFF
NA	TRBV11-3	TRBD1	TRBJ1-2	TGTGCCAGCAGCTTTCATGAGGAGACAGGGGGAGGCTACACCTTC	CASSFHEETGGGYTF
NA	TRBV30	NA	TRBJ1-5	TGTGCCTGTTCAACCGGGGTCGGGGTTCAGCCCCAGCATTTT	CACSTGVGVQPQHF
NA	TRBV5-4	NA	TRBJ2-2	TGTGCCAGCAGCTCCGTGGGGGGGCTGACCGGGGAGCTGTTTTTT	CASSSVGGLTGELFF
NA	TRBV7-6	NA	TRBJ2-5	TGTGCCAGCAGCTTAGCTGGCAGGAATAGCGGAGGGACCCAGTACTTC	CASSLAGRNSGGTQYF
few	TRBV6-1	NA	TRBJ1-3	TGTGCCAGCAGTGAACAAAAGGGGGTGGGAAACACCATATATTTT	CASSEQKGVGNTIYF
once	TRBV5-8	NA	TRBJ2-1	TGTGCCAGCAGCCCAGCCATACTACTCAATGAGCAGTTCTTC	CASSPAILLNEQFF
many	TRBV11-3	NA	TRBJ1-5	TGTGCCAGCAGCTTAATTGGACAGAGCAATCAGCCCCAGCATTTT	CASSLIGQSNQPQHF
NA	TRBV7-9	TRBD2	TRBJ2-7	TGTGCCAGCAGCTTCAGCGGGACCTACGAGCAGTACTTC	CASSFSGTYEQYF
once	TRBV28	NA	TRBJ2-5	TGTGCCAGCAGTTTATACCAGAGGGAGACCCAGTACTTC	CASSLYQRETQYF
NA	TRBV19	NA	TRBJ1-3	TGTGCCAGTAGCCTAGGACTCCGCTCTGGAAACACCATATATTTT	CASSLGLRSGNTIYF
NA	TRBV10-3	TRBD1	TRBJ1-6	TGTGCCATCAGTGAGTCGACGGGAGGGGGCGGGTCACCCCTCCACTTT	CAISESTGGGGSPLHF
NA	TRBV18	TRBD1	TRBJ1-6	TGTGCCAGCTCACCTCAGGGGGCGGGTAATTCACCCCTCCACTTT	CASSPQGAGNSPLHF
NA	TRBV9	NA	TRBJ1-1	TGTGCCAGCAGCCCTAGAGCCGATGTCGCTTTCTTT	CASSPRADVAFF
NA	TRBV3-1/TRBV3-2	NA	TRBJ1-1	TGTGCCAACAGTCTCGTTCAGGGAAGGAACACTGAAGCTTTCTTT	CANSLVQGRNTEAFF
NA	TRBV27	TRBD2	TRBJ2-1	TGTGCCAGCAGCCTTAGCGGGAGAGGAGTGGATGAGCAGTTCTTC	CASSLSGRGVDEQFF
NA	TRBV2	NA	TRBJ2-7	TGTGCCAGCAGTACACAGGGCTACGAGCAGTACTTC	CASSTQGYEQYF
NA	TRBV29-1	TRBD1	TRBJ1-2	TGCAGCGTACAGGGGGCGGGAATAGGCGGCTACACCTTC	CSVQGAGIGGYTF
few	TRBV7-8	TRBD1	TRBJ1-1	TGTGCCAGCAGCCTTGGGACAGTCACTGAAGCTTTCTTT	CASSLGTVTEAFF
NA	TRBV19	NA	TRBJ1-2	TGTGCCAGTAGTATTCGGGGTTTGTCTGGCTACACCTTC	CASSIRGLSGYTF
NA	TRBV14	NA	TRBJ2-3	TGTGCCAGCAGCTTCGGAGGGGGCACAGATACGCAGTATTTT	CASSFGGGTDTQYF
NA	TRBV7-9	NA	TRBJ1-1	TGTGCCAGCACCAAGATTATGAGTCCGAACACTGAAGCTTTCTTT	CASTKIMSPNTEAFF
NA	TRBV19	NA	TRBJ1-3	TGTGCCAGTAGTTCGGCGGGACCCGGGGAAGGAAACACCATATATTTT	CASSSAGPGEGNTIYF
NA	TRBV2	TRBD1	TRBJ1-1	TGTGCCAGCAGTCTCGACAGGGAGACTGAAGCTTTCTTT	CASSLDRETEAFF
NA	TRBV9	TRBD1	TRBJ1-1	TGTGCCAGCAGCTTCTATGACAGGGACACTGAAGCTTTCTTT	CASSFYDRDTEAFF
NA	TRBV6-5	NA	TRBJ1-2	TGTGCCAGCAGTTACTCGACAGGACAACCCCATGGCTACACCTTC	CASSYSTGQPHGYTF
few	TRBV28	TRBD2	TRBJ2-1	TGTGCCAGCAGCCTACCGGGACTAGCGACCTACAATGAGCAGTTCTTC	CASSLPGLATYNEQFF
NA	TRBV7-6	TRBD1	TRBJ1-1	TGTGCCAGCAGCACTCCGAAGGGACAGGGCGTCACTGAAGCTTTCTTT	CASSTPKGQGVTEAFF
once	TRBV7-9	TRBD1	TRBJ1-5	TGTGCCAGCAGCTTAGGAGGGGGCGGCAATCAGCCCCAGCATTTT	CASSLGGGGNQPQHF
NA	TRBV7-9	NA	TRBJ2-2	TGTGCCAGCAGCTTTATGAGGGCCACCGGGGAGCTGTTTTTT	CASSFMRATGELFF
few	TRBV18	NA	TRBJ1-1	TGTGCCAGCTCACCTGCCTTGACAGAGAACACTGAAGCTTTCTTT	CASSPALTENTEAFF
NA	TRBV6-5	NA	TRBJ1-2	TGTGCCAGCAGAGGCGGGAGGGGGAACTATGGCTACACCTTC	CASRGGRGNYGYTF